This TCR beta chain appears in the sequencing data of a study of cytomegalovirus exposure and HLA in healthy donors listed by TCRdb under 2017. Background for the entire study: According to an earlier analysis of 587 of the donors, 200 million or so T cells yielded 95 million to 140 million unique TCR beta sequences and around 300 Gb of sequence data. The study used immunosequencing to profile the T cell repertoires of 666 subjects and linked those repertoires to cytomegalovirus serostatus. The later analysis used no new phenotypic data to find candidate immune exposures, relying instead on TCR beta sequences and their occurrence across donors. Across around 400 genotyped donors of the cohort, an average of about 250,000 unique TCR beta nucleotide sequences per donor were sequenced, and roughly 17% of those sequences were non-productive. A later genetic analysis took genome-wide SNP genotypes for about 65% of the roughly 670 donors and used that subset as a discovery cohort. In addition to the first cohort of 650 to 800 subjects, a separate validation cohort of 120 different subjects was used. To predict cytomegalovirus infection status, the study combined high-throughput TCR immunosequencing, statistical association of individual TCRs with disease status, and machine learning. Every repertoire in the discovery cohort had been generated on one and the same sequencing platform. A handful of DR-DQ haplotypes were handled as single units for association and clustering because linkage in the cohort was strong. A later analysis re-examined previously published TCR beta repertoires from just over 650 donors and added high-resolution HLA genotyping to investigate patterns of TCR occurrence. About 300 gigabases of sequencing data and approximately 84 million unique TCR sequences were included in an early release covering roughly 600 HLA-typed donors. Typing coverage varied by locus: 629-630 donors for A, B, C, DRB1 and DQB1; roughly 500 for DQA1; over 600 for DPA1; more than 450 for DPB1. To decide whether each TCR beta V gene segment behaved as functional or pseudogenic, an earlier analysis of nearly 600 of the donors relied on high-throughput TCR beta sequencing. Class I and class II HLA loci were covered by the typing at four-digit resolution. Among the approximately 400 genotyped donors, around 81% belonged to the genetic ancestry cluster associated with self-reported Caucasian donors. Donor age, sex, ethnicity and CMV serostatus were compiled together with the repertoire data. The aim of the study was to test whether cataloging public T cell receptors could identify signatures of past pathogen exposure.

About this clone: Its target antigen remains unknown.

CDR1 and CDR2 were assigned from the germline V gene as MDHEN and SYDVKM. From cysteine to phenylalanine, the CDR3 is 15 amino acids long. The sequence is cut down to CDR3 DNA, 45 bases in frame from base 1. The germline V and J ends show losses of 6 bases and 7 bases respectively, and no gene match explains 14 bases of the junction. The cohort comprised hundreds of healthy bone marrow donors. At the time of sampling, all cohort members were nominally healthy, though unrecorded immune exposures were likely present. The donor was CMV seropositive and belonged to the group of about 290 seropositive cohort members. A peripheral blood sample was provided by each donor, and peripheral blood mononuclear cells were used for TCR beta sequencing. The Qiagen DNeasy Blood Extraction Kit was used to extract genomic DNA from the blood cell samples. Overall study results and their limits: In a later analysis, most CMV-associated TCR beta chains were found to appear HLA-restricted, with HLA associations seemingly driven largely by CMV exposure. The cohort was sequenced for TCR beta chains only, and without alpha or paired-chain data the features that could be detected were limited. For the cohort, immune exposure information was limited to CMV serostatus. Strong co-occurrence of HLA alleles, especially DR and DQ, made assigning TCR associations to individual alleles difficult. The classifier was reported to diagnose cytomegalovirus status with high specificity and sensitivity in both the original and validation cohorts. Presence/absence analyses assumed roughly uniform sequencing depth across donors, an assumption that may not hold. Some 16 rarely observed V segments, including chromosome 9 orphons, were excluded from the earlier analysis of some 590 of the donors because counts were too low. A few of the identified cytomegalovirus-associated TCR beta chains were confirmed in vitro to be specific for cytomegalovirus antigens. Because HLA typing was missing for some donors at each locus, association tests included only the typed subset. Correlated functional status among segregating V segments might be attributable to linkage disequilibrium, but an unknown experimental factor could not be ruled out. In a later analysis, the rate of TCR association differed among HLA loci, with DRB1 alleles having the most associated TCRs and HLA-C alleles having the fewest. Across donors, most TCR sequences were observed very rarely, whereas some public TCRs were present in many individuals. Compared with equally common non-associated chains, HLA-associated TCR beta chains in a later analysis were more clonally expanded and had lower generation probabilities. In a later analysis, several top co-occurrence clusters were reported to appear linked to parvovirus B19, influenza, CMV and Epstein-Barr virus. V-gene and J-gene trimming of TCR beta chains was associated with a missense DCLRE1C variant in a later genetic analysis, and the association was replicated in an independent cohort. According to the authors, the approach could potentially be generalized to other disease states and immunological phenotypes. Because the 87-base-pair reads could not distinguish some IMGT-functional V segments, including TRBV6-2 and TRBV6-3, those segments were excluded. A total of roughly 160 TCR beta chains were listed by the study as associated with cytomegalovirus. A later analysis associated approximately 17,000 TCR beta sequences with specific HLA alleles at a false discovery rate of 0.05. A group of highly shared sequence variants was considered likely to be a technical artifact of the sequencing pipeline. In a later genetic analysis, fewer N-insertions in productive TCRs were reported among donors in an Asian-associated ancestry cluster than the approximately 710-donor mean. In an earlier analysis of 587 of the donors, most TCR beta V segments appeared in productive rearrangements about 87% or about 30% of the time, broadly matching IMGT annotations. A further reported finding was that TCR beta sequences accurately predicted the HLA-A and HLA-B alleles for most subjects in the first cohort.

Library preparation employed the immunoSEQ multiplex PCR assay. The multiplex PCR relied on a mix of 60 forward primers for TCR Vbeta segments and 13 reverse primers for TCR Jbeta segments. A multiplex PCR assay on genomic DNA amplified the CDR3 region of rearranged TCR beta genes. The amplified TCR beta libraries were sequenced on the Illumina HiSeq System as 87-base-pair reads. Concerning the study's data processing: In a later analysis, 70 million to 95 million unique TCR beta chains were counted across the approximately 620 repertoires, and roughly 11 million of these chains were shared by at least two donors. Raw reads were error-corrected and collapsed into unique sequences with a nearest-neighbor algorithm that merged closely related sequences to remove PCR and sequencing errors. V, D and J gene segments were assigned by aligning CDR3 sequences to IMGT reference sequences. For a sequence to be retained, a match of at least six nucleotides was required to both a V gene segment and a J gene segment. Rearrangements were called productive when the CDR3 lacked stop codons and stayed in frame with V and J; all others were non-productive. Following IMGT convention, CDR3 was defined as the stretch from the second conserved V-encoded cysteine up to the conserved J-encoded phenylalanine. Sequences without an unambiguous match to a single V gene segment were excluded from the earlier analysis of approximately 560 of the donors. An earlier analysis of over 450 of the donors classified V segments as functional when productive rearrangements were above 56.7% and as segregating when the standard deviation between donors was above 5%. A statistical classification framework was developed to diagnose cytomegalovirus status using the catalog of TCR beta chain sequences. In a later analysis, V and J genes were assigned by comparing TCR nucleotide sequences against IMGT/GENE-DB human TR gene sequences. The TCRdist pipeline was used in a later analysis to assign CDR3 sequences and most-parsimonious VDJ recombination scenarios. In a later analysis, each TCR beta chain was defined by its CDR3 amino acid sequence together with its V-gene family, and reads lacking a unique V-gene family were excluded. As a way to deal with suspected cross-contamination and a sequencing artifact, a later analysis dropped 592 nucleotide sequences that were highly shared and had low generation probability. In a later analysis, a clonal expansion index was calculated for each public chain from normalized within-repertoire ranks of inferred template counts. In a later analysis, generation probabilities were computed using a VDJ recombination model fitted to out-of-frame rearrangements, and the results were checked against IGoR. A later analysis scored TCR-TCR, TCR-HLA and TCR-CMV co-occurrence with hypergeometric tests, applying a repertoire-size bias correction to TCR pairs. To estimate false discovery rates, a later analysis permuted the HLA or CMV assignments 20 times. A later analysis grouped co-occurring TCRs with DBSCAN, adding TCRdist sequence similarity when clustering within HLA-allele-positive subsets. Repertoires with fewer than 30,000 or more than 120,000 public chains were left out of co-occurrence clustering, as were five repertoires with anomalous nucleotide sharing. The table comes from immuneACCESS by way of TCRdb, which keeps in-frame sequences with V and J called. Part of the clones is missing from these tables; in studies checked, under half for an unresolved V gene and the rest for unknown reasons. V, J and clone size are taken as reported in that table, and D and trimming were inferred from the DNA itself. In this sample's table one finds tens of thousands of clones. The top ten constitute 15% to 20% of the sample.

The clonotype originates from a male donor in good health and CMV-seropositive. The rearrangement combines TRBV28 with TRBJ1-2; 7 bases in the middle match TRBD1. Sequenced material: PBMCs. The nucleotides are TGTGCCAGCAGCCTCGACAGGGATTCACCTGGTGGCTACACCTTC. Its protein product is CASSLDRDSPGGYTF.